This T cell receptor (beta chain) was recovered during a study of T-cell reconstitution after alpha-beta-depleted transplantation in children. This sample's TCRbeta library carried unique molecular identifier barcodes. Using its own MiXCR run on the PCR reads, TCRdb lists one record per CDR3 protein. The data contain around 370,000 distinct CDR3 sequences, about 9.4% of them singletons. CDR1 and CDR2 (germline): SQVTM, ANQGSEA. The CDR3 has 13 amino acids. Trimming took off 6 bases at V and 2 bases at J, with 11 bases between the two ends. This clonotype was sampled from a human donor who donated a stem cell graft to a child with acute lymphoblastic leukemia. The gene calls are TRBV29-1 and TRBJ2-1; D call uncertain. This specimen was PBMCs from the stem cell graft donor, taken from the stem cell graft. The CDR3 is CSVPTLPYNEQFF. The DNA for the CDR3 is TGCAGCGTCCCGACCCTGCCCTACAATGAGCAGTTCTTC.